The 23 T cell receptor beta chains listed next were all sequenced from one sample in a study of CD8+CD57+ T cells in acquired aplastic anemia. The template for TCR beta VDJ and CDR3 sequence profiling was genomic DNA. MiXCR, run by TCRdb on the reads, gives a single entry per CDR3 protein. This sample has 150,000 or so distinct CDR3 sequences, with around 47% found just once. In patients chosen for sequencing, flow cytometry had shown CD8+CD57+ cell expansion. Sample: sorted CD4+, CD8+, or CD8+CD57+ T cells (not recorded which) from PBMCs. These receptors all stem from a human donor with aplastic anemia.

The V and J genes are TRBV2 and TRBJ1-5, with D possibly matching TRBD1 (5 bases). CDR1 and CDR2 from the germline V gene are SNHLY and FYNNEI. The germline V and J ends were trimmed by 6 bases and 0 bases, with 9 bases remaining between them. CDR3 length: 14 residues. The CDR3 nucleotides are TGTGCCAGCAGAGGACAACTTAGCAATCAGCCCCAGCATTTT. Amino acid sequence: CASRGQLSNQPQHF.

The chain carries TRBV27 and TRBJ1-4, with 8 bases aligning to TRBD1. In germline, CDR1 is MNHEY, CDR2 SMNVEV (reference sequence). V was clipped by 6 bases and J by 13 bases; unmatched bases: 10. The CDR3 loop spans 13 amino acids. The CDR3 nucleotides are TGTGCCAGCAGGACTCAGGGGGCGGGTAGACTGTTTTTT. This gives the protein CASRTQGAGRLFF.

The chain is built from TRBV10-3 and TRBJ2-3; D is ambiguous. The germline V gene encodes CDR1 ENHRY and CDR2 SYGVKD. The CDR3 has 12 residues. V was shortened by 10 bases and J by 0 bases, with 8 bases between the two germline ends. CDR3 sequence reads: CATKDSTDTQYF. The CDR3 coding sequence is TGTGCCACCAAGGACAGCACAGATACGCAGTATTTT.

As concerns this clonotype: This could be a read error, since a much larger clone is one nucleotide away. The conserved phenylalanine or tryptophan is not found at the CDR3 terminus, so this likely reflects a read error. The CDR3 coding sequence is TGTGCCAGCAGACCCGGGACAAACACAGATACGCAGTATCTT. Its protein is CASRPGTNTDTQYL. The chain recombines TRBV6-1 with TRBJ2-3, with D tentatively TRBD1 (6 bases). The CDR3 spans 14 residues. Per the germline V gene, CDR1 is MNHNS and CDR2 is SASEGT. Trimming pared 6 bases from V and 2 bases from J, leaving 12 bases between.

Notes on this clonotype: Given the absence of the conserved phenylalanine or tryptophan at the CDR3 end, a read error is likely. The CDR3 protein is CATSDQRQGSETQYL. CDR3 DNA: TGTGCCACCAGTGACCAGAGACAGGGGTCGGAGACCCAGTACCTC. The V and J genes are TRBV24-1 and TRBJ2-5, with 8 nucleotides matching TRBD1. V shed 4 bases, J shed 5 bases, and the junction held 8 bases outside the gene matches. Germline V gene sequence: CDR1 KGHDR, CDR2 SFDVKD. This CDR3 has 15 amino acids.

This clonotype has more than one count but fewer than ten. The chain carries TRBV25-1 and TRBJ1-6; 12 bases agree with TRBD1. The length of the CDR3 is 16 residues. Losses at the gene ends were 5 bases for V and 5 bases for J; bases not matched to a gene: 4. Germline V gene data show CDR1 as MGHDK and CDR2 as SYGVNS. Here the CDR3 reads CASSTGQGANNSPLHF. The DNA for the CDR3 is TGTGCCAGCAGTACGGGACAGGGGGCGAATAATTCACCCCTCCACTTT.

To note about this clonotype: This may be a read error: a much more frequent sequence differs by one nucleotide. V and J are TRBV7-9 and TRBJ2-2; D possibly uses TRBD1 or TRBD2 (5 bases each). The CDR3 runs 15 residues. Germline V gene sequence: CDR1 SEHNR, CDR2 FQNEAQ (reference sequence). The CDR3: CASSSNSVDTGEPFF. The CDR3 DNA is TGTGCCAGCAGCTCCAACTCGGTGGACACCGGGGAGCCGTTTTTT.

This clonotype has a count of ten or more. J is TRBJ2-3 and V is TRBV27; TRBD2 agrees at 10 bases. V lost 10 bases, J lost 0 bases, and 7 bases stayed unmatched. The CDR3 has 15 residues. Germline V lookup: CDR1 MNHEY, CDR2 SMNVEV (reference sequence). DNA for the CDR3: TGTGCCACTGTTCCTAGCGGGGGTAGCACAGATACGCAGTATTTT. This gives the protein CATVPSGGSTDTQYF.

This chain joins TRBV5-5 and TRBJ1-2, with D hard to call. CDR1 and CDR2 (germline): SGHKS, YYEKEE (reference sequence). The CDR3 covers 14 residues. Trimming stripped 0 bases from V and 6 bases from J, with 12 bases between. CDR3 DNA sequence: TGTGCCAGCAGCTTGGTGACCATGACTGATGGCTACACCTTC. Protein: CASSLVTMTDGYTF.

This clonotype turned up a few times. V usage is TRBV9 and J usage is TRBJ1-1; D not resolved. With 4 bases removed from V and 3 bases from J, the gap between germline ends came to 13 bases. This CDR3 region has 14 residues. Germline lookup yields CDR1 SGDLS and CDR2 YYNGEE. The DNA for the CDR3 is TGTGCCAGCAGCCCCGCTCAGGTGGACACTGAAGCTTTCTTT. This encodes CASSPAQVDTEAFF. The full variable domain, in which reference TRBV9 and TRBJ1-1 provide the parts outside the CDR3, is DSGVTQTPKHLITATGQRVTLRCSPRSGDLSVYWYQQSLDQGLQFLIQYYNGEERAKGNILERFSAQQFPDLHSELNLSSLELGDSALYFCASSPAQVDTEAFFGQGTRLTVV.

The chain carries TRBV19 and TRBJ1-6; the D is unclear. Germline values: CDR1 LNHDA, CDR2 SQIVND (reference sequence). Trimming left V 4 bases short and J 1 base short, with 14 bases between. The CDR3 sequence is 17 residues long. CDR3 residues: CASSTRRSRSYNSPLHF. The CDR3 coding sequence is TGTGCCAGTAGTACCCGACGGAGTAGGTCCTATAATTCACCCCTCCACTTT.

This clonotype occurred many times. DNA of the CDR3: TGTGCCAGCAGTCAGGGGAGAGATCAGCCCCAGCATTTT. Its translation is CASSQGRDQPQHF. V gene TRBV27 combines with J gene TRBJ1-5, with TRBD1 as a possible D gene (6 bases). V lost 5 bases and J lost 5, with 10 bases in between. Germline V lookup: CDR1 MNHEY, CDR2 SMNVEV (reference sequence). The CDR3 extends over 13 amino acids.

The CDR3 protein is CASSPSGSSDTQYF. DNA for the CDR3: TGTGCCAGCAGCCCCAGCGGGAGTTCAGATACGCAGTATTTT. This sequence joins TRBV28 and TRBJ2-3; 8 bases align to TRBD2. Germline CDR1 MDHEN, CDR2 SYDVKM. The CDR3 runs 14 residues. V was clipped by 6 bases and J by 4 bases; unmatched bases: 6.

CDR3 DNA sequence: TGTGCCAGCAGCTATGTCGGGGGGCTAGGCTACGAGCAGTACTTC. Protein product: CASSYVGGLGYEQYF. The V gene is TRBV7-8, the J gene TRBJ2-7, with a weak D call TRBD2 (7 bases). The V end lost 4 bases, the J end lost 3 bases, and 16 bases lay between the germline ends. CDR1 and CDR2 from the germline V gene are SGHVS and FQNEAQ. This CDR3 spans 15 amino acids.

As regards this clonotype: One junction end disagrees with the germline gene, perhaps due to a read error. CDR3 sequence reads: CASSQDWEGRSEAF. In DNA form, the CDR3 reads TGCGCCAGCAGCCAAGATTGGGAGGGCCGCTCTGAAGCTTTC. The V call is TRBV25-1, the J call TRBJ2-6; 7 nucleotides match TRBD2. The germline V gene has CDR1 MGHDK and CDR2 SYGVNS. This CDR3 is 14 amino acids long.

This clonotype was counted a few times. This may arise from a read error, as a much more abundant clone is one base away. The V and J genes are TRBV12-3 or TRBV12-4 and TRBJ1-2; 10 positions agree with TRBD1. The CDR3 extends over 14 amino acids. CDR3: CAGSLVTGGGGYTF. Written as DNA, the CDR3 is TGTGCCGGCAGTTTGGTGACAGGGGGCGGTGGCTACACCTTC.

This clonotype was seen many times. This chain joins TRBV5-1 and TRBJ1-4, with D perhaps TRBD1 (6 bases). Germline assignment: CDR1 SGHRS and CDR2 YFSETQ. The CDR3 has 16 residues. Trimming removed 4 bases at V and 0 bases at J, with 13 bases between. The CDR3 loop reads CASSLGQPATNEKLFF. CDR3 DNA: TGCGCCAGCAGCCTCGGACAGCCCGCAACTAATGAAAAACTGTTTTTT. The variable domain in full, with the rest retrieved from reference TRBV5-1 and TRBJ1-4, is KAGVTQTPRYLIKTRGQQVTLSCSPISGHRSVSWYQQTPGQGLQFLFEYFSETQRNKGNFPGRFSGRQFSNSRSEMNVSTLELGDSALYLCASSLGQPATNEKLFFGSGTQLSVL.

Within the sample, this clonotype is medium-sized. This chain connects TRBV29-1 to TRBJ1-2; weak D call: TRBD1 (6 bases). The ends were cut back, 4 bases at V and 5 bases at J, with 14 bases in the middle. Per germline, CDR1 SQVTM and CDR2 ANQGSEA. This CDR3 comprises 13 residues. The DNA for the CDR3 is TGCAGCGTTGTGAAGGGGGACGAATATGGCTACACCTTC. Amino acid sequence: CSVVKGDEYGYTF.

About this clonotype: A much larger clone differs from this one at a single base, so this may be a read error. The V and J genes are TRBV7-3 and TRBJ2-1; no clear D. Trimming removed 5 bases at V and 2 bases at J, with 16 bases between. The CDR3 runs 16 residues. Germline V gene lookup returns CDR1 SGHTA and CDR2 FQGTGA. The CDR3 nucleotides are TGTGCCAGCAGCCCCACTCGCGGAGAAGCCTACAATGAGCAGTTCTTC. Protein sequence: CASSPTRGEAYNEQFF.

The table lists this clonotype with many counts. This chain links TRBV7-6 with TRBJ1-1; maybe TRBD1 (6 bases). V dropped 4 bases and J dropped 7 bases, with 19 bases sitting between them. Germline values: CDR1 SGHVS, CDR2 FNYEAQ. The CDR3 sequence is 15 residues long. CDR3 nucleotides: TGTGCCAGCAGCTACCTCTCGGGTAGGGGGGGTGAAGCTTTCTTT. The encoded protein is CASSYLSGRGGEAFF. Combining the CDR3 with reference TRBV7-6 and TRBJ1-1 gives the whole variable domain GAGVSQSPRYKVTKRGQDVALRCDPISGHVSLYWYRQALGQGPEFLTYFNYEAQQDKSGLPNDRFSAERPEGSISTLTIQRTEQRDSAMYRCASSYLSGRGGEAFFGQGTRLTVV.

CDR3 coding DNA: TGTGCCAGCAGAACCGGGACAGGGAAGGAGACCCAGTACTTC. Residues: CASRTGTGKETQYF. V gene TRBV19 combines with J gene TRBJ2-5, with 9 positions matching TRBD1. Per germline, CDR1 LNHDA and CDR2 SQIVND (reference sequence). This CDR3 region has 14 residues. Trimming removed 9 bases from V and 5 bases from J; junction bases left unmatched: 10.

The DNA of the CDR3 is TGTGCCACCAGCAGAGATAAGGGGGCTGGATATGGCTACACCTTC. Translated: CATSRDKGAGYGYTF. J is TRBJ1-2 and V is TRBV15, with 7 bases identical to TRBD1. Germline V gene data show CDR1 as LNHNV and CDR2 as YYDKDF (reference sequence). The V and J ends lost 0 bases and 5 bases, in that order; junction bases with no gene match: 6. The CDR3 has 15 amino acids.

The table lists this clonotype with a few counts. The gene calls are TRBV7-7 and TRBJ2-5, with TRBD1 as a possible D gene (6 bases). From germline, CDR1 is SSHAT and CDR2 FNYEAQ (reference sequence). CDR3 length equals 12 residues. V was clipped by 5 bases and J by 7 bases, with 11 bases between them. The CDR3 here is CASSQDSGTQYF. In DNA, the CDR3 is TGTGCCAGCAGCCAGGACAGTGGGACCCAGTACTTC. Full variable domain (outside the CDR3, taken from reference TRBV7-7 and TRBJ2-5): GAGVSQSPRYKVTKRGQDVTLRCDPISSHATLYWYQQALGQGPEFLTYFNYEAQPDKSGLPSDRFSAERPEGSISTLTIQRTEQRDSAMYRCASSQDSGTQYFGPGTRLLVL.